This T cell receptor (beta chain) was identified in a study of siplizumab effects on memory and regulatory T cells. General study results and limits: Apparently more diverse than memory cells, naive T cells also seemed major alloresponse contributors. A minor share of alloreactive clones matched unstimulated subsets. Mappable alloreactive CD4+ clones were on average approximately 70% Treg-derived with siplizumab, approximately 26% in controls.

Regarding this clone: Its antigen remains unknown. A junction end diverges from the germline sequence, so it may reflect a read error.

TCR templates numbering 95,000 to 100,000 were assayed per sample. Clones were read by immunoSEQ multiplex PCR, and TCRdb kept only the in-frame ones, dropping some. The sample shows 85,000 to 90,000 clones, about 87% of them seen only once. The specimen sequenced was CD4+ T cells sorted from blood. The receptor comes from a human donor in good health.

CDR3 DNA sequence: TGTGCTAGCAGCCCGGACAGCCTTACCGGGGAGCTGTTTTTT. As protein: CASSPDSLTGELFF. This chain joins TRBV7-7 and TRBJ2-2; D is perhaps TRBD1 (6 bases). Per germline, CDR1 SSHAT and CDR2 FNYEAQ (reference sequence). The CDR3 consists of 14 residues.